The present T cell receptor beta chain was sequenced within a study of blood T cell repertoires in COVID-19. The overall study: Collection of acute and convalescent COVID-19 samples took place in the United States, Italy and Spain.

There are 13 residues in the CDR3. CDR1 is MNHEY, CDR2 SVGAGI, per germline. Between the trimmed V and J ends, which lost 5 bases and 5 bases, there was a span of 10 bases. Here immunoSEQ multiplex PCR was the method, and the copy in TCRdb shows in-frame clones only, minus some. The sample records more than 200,000 clones, just under 85% being singletons. The sequenced sample consisted of peripheral blood. The V gene is TRBV6-5, the J gene TRBJ2-1; tentatively, D is TRBD1 (6 bases). This receptor was identified in an older man with acute or convalescent COVID-19. The DNA of the CDR3 is TGTGCCAGCAGTCCGGACAGAAACAATGAGCAGTTCTTC. It translates to CASSPDRNNEQFF.